This T cell receptor beta chain was obtained from a study of T cells in women clearing cervical HPV infection (dated by TCRdb to 2016 to 2019). Broadly, across the study: The cases were fewer than 30 women with histologically confirmed HPV16-related CIN3 or worse, and 2 of these cases were invasive cancers. Controls were under 30 women whose single incident HPV16 infection cleared within 12 months without precancer or cancer developing. Blood from cases was collected at the visit where the lesion was first found, while blood from controls was collected once the infection could no longer be detected. Among cases, blood sampling occurred a median of about 150 days after lesion detection, with an interquartile range of about 85 to 200 days. Since only a few of the women had HLA typing available, the possibility that HLA type was acting as a confounder could not be ruled out. An exploratory proof-of-principle case-control study, nested within the Guanacaste HPV Natural History Study in Costa Rica, was conducted to compare TCR repertoires across cervical HPV16 outcomes. Cases were matched to controls by age within five years and by the year the sample was collected. Cases had a median age of almost 35 years compared with under 40 for controls, and baseline characteristics showed no significant differences between the groups. In the parent cohort, roughly 10,000 women aged 18 or older were enrolled in Guanacaste, Costa Rica, during about 1992 to 1994 and were followed for less than 8 years. Quality controls consisted of five blinded duplicates per group, for a total of about 60 samples made up of around 50 participants and around ten replicates. Findings and caveats that apply to the study as a whole: Cases had lower TRBV6-7 relative abundance than controls (roughly 0.12% versus 0.17%; Bonferroni P = 0.0008). T-cell numbers per sample were unknown, so richness differences could reflect varying T-cell content rather than repertoire biology. The cross-sectional design could not show whether associations preceded infection or resulted from it; effector/memory subsets and HPV-specific T cells were not isolated. Random forest classifiers combining richness and V gene abundances distinguished cases from controls with an estimated AUC of about 0.79. Across sequencing depths, CIN3+ cases showed significantly higher TCR repertoire richness than controls, but evenness did not differ between the groups.

Every participant had a single incident cervical HPV16 infection, and women with prevalent HPV16 infections were excluded. Cervical HPV DNA was detected by MY09/MY11 PCR, and genotyping was performed by dot-blot hybridization. Roughly 15 mL of heparinized blood were centrifuged, and the buffy coat was aliquoted, frozen at -30°C, then stored at -80°C. QIAGEN kits were used to extract genomic DNA from buffy coat specimens. The junction shows trimming of 3 bases on V and 7 bases on J, and the gene matches do not reach 6 bases of it. Looking up the germline V gene yields CDR1 SQVTM and CDR2 ANQGSEA. From cysteine to phenylalanine, the CDR3 is 14 amino acids long. The DNA covers only part of the CDR3, 33 bases in frame from base 1. Using the immunoSEQ assay, multiplex PCR amplified TCR beta CDR3 regions from an average of approximately 1,300 ng of genomic DNA per sample. The assay corrected primer bias using a complete synthetic TCR repertoire to establish an amplification baseline. The amplicons were sequenced using the Illumina platform. As for the authors' bioinformatics: Sequences were error-corrected by clustering with frequency ratios and a modified nearest-neighbor algorithm, then analyzed in the immunoSEQ Analyzer with IMGT gene definitions. TCR richness and evenness were averaged over 20 rarefaction repeats at each rarefaction depth, excluding samples with fewer sequences than the depth. Relative abundances of V, D and J genes were compared between groups using Wilcoxon rank sum tests, with FDR correction applied. An intraclass correlation of about 96% for TCR richness and an average of around 82% across 66 gene segments were obtained from the blinded duplicates. Here the immuneACCESS table is served through TCRdb, limited to in-frame sequences with V and J called. Missing clones are a known gap in these copies; in checked studies unresolved V genes cover under half, and the rest lacks a known reason. The V and J calls and clone size were taken over from that table, and D and trimming were inferred from the DNA. The table for this sample lists more than 10,000 clones. Roughly 9.4% of the sample is taken by the ten largest.

Comments on this clone: No cognate antigen has been identified for it. The read stops 3 residues short of the end of the CDR3; the missing end is completed from the germline J gene.

Sequenced input: blood buffy coat. The receptor comes from a woman aged 18-69 years with a cervical HPV16 infection that either progressed to CIN3+ or cleared (not recorded which). The chain uses TRBV29-1 and TRBJ1-2; TRBD1 matches 12 bases in the middle. The CDR3 protein is CSVDPGQGASGYTF. CDR3 DNA, as far as it was read: TGCAGCGTTGACCCGGGACAGGGGGCGAGTGGC.